These 7 T cell receptor beta chains share one sample of origin, sequenced in a study of early T cells in non-severe SARS-CoV-2 infection. TCRdb re-derived calls from the 5' RACE reads in MiXCR, one entry per CDR3 protein. The sample contains about 20,000 distinct CDR3 sequences, around 4% of which appear only once. The sequenced sample consisted of whole blood. Receptors were obtained from an adult who was a healthcare worker with PCR-confirmed SARS-CoV-2 infection or an uninfected control (not recorded which).

At least ten counts were recorded for this clonotype. This chain links TRBV20-1 with TRBJ1-5; TRBD1 might be the D (6 bases). In germline, CDR1 is DFQATT, CDR2 SNEGSKA (reference sequence). The CDR3 is made up of 15 amino acids. V was clipped by 3 bases and J by 5 bases, with 17 bases between them. The DNA of the CDR3 is TGCAGTGCTAGTCGTTCGGGGGGCTCTGATCAGCCCCAGCATTTT. This codes for CSASRSGGSDQPQHF.

The J gene is TRBJ2-2, the V gene TRBV11-2; D is undetermined. The germline V and J ends were trimmed by 5 bases and 0 bases, with 22 bases remaining between them. Germline CDR1 reads SGHAT; CDR2 reads FQNNGV. CDR3 length: 19 amino acids. CDR3 sequence reads: CASSPPSTYARANTGELFF. The DNA of the CDR3 is TGTGCCAGCAGCCCCCCATCTACGTATGCCCGAGCGAACACCGGGGAGCTGTTTTTT. The whole variable domain, filled in from reference TRBV11-2 and TRBJ2-2, reads EAGVAQSPRYKIIEKRQSVAFWCNPISGHATLYWYQQILGQGPKLLIQFQNNGVVDDSQLPKDRFSAERLKGVDSTLKIQPAKLEDSAVYLCASSPPSTYARANTGELFFGEGSRLTVL.

The chain joins TRBV21-1 to TRBJ1-1. TRBV21-1 is a pseudogene locus. The CDR3 is made up of 16 amino acids. CDR3 in DNA: TGTGCCAGCAGCTTTCAAGATGGACGGCTGAACACTGAAGCTTTCTTT. It specifies CASSFQDGRLNTEAFF.

This clonotype was seen repeatedly, ten times or more. This chain uses TRBV7-3 with TRBJ2-6, with 7 bases matching TRBD2. The V and J ends lost 0 bases and 1 base, in that order; junction bases with no gene match: 6. There are 18 residues in the CDR3. Looked up from germline, CDR1 is SGHTA and CDR2 is FQGTGA. The CDR3 coding sequence is TGTGCCAGCAGCTTAACCAGCGGGACCCCTTCTGGGGCCAACGTCCTGACTTTC. This encodes CASSLTSGTPSGANVLTF.

This clonotype qualifies as medium-sized. The chain joins TRBV12-3 or TRBV12-4 to TRBJ2-1, with D tentatively TRBD1 or TRBD2 (5 bases each). The CDR3 is 16 amino acids. Trimming stripped 0 bases from V and 2 bases from J, with 11 bases between. The CDR3 nucleotides read TGTGCCAGCAGTTTAGCCGCGACGGGACCCTACAATGAGCAGTTCTTC. As protein: CASSLAATGPYNEQFF.

The chain uses TRBV5-1 and TRBJ2-7, with 7 bases that match TRBD1. Per the germline V gene, CDR1 is SGHRS and CDR2 is YFSETQ. With 3 bases clipped from V and 2 bases from J, the junction kept 5 bases outside the gene matches. This CDR3 region has 14 residues. CDR3 DNA sequence: TGCGCCAGCAGCTCCGGACAGGCTACCTACGAGCAGTACTTC. It encodes CASSSGQATYEQYF.

Ten or more counts support this clonotype. This chain connects TRBV5-1 to TRBJ1-2, with a tentative D call TRBD1 (5 bases). The CDR3 runs 13 residues. CDR1 and CDR2 (germline): SGHRS, YFSETQ. V lost 1 base, J lost 4 bases, and 8 bases lay in between. CDR3 loop: CASSLRDGYGYTF. Written as DNA, the CDR3 is TGCGCCAGCAGCTTGAGGGACGGCTATGGCTACACCTTC. The whole variable domain, filled in from reference TRBV5-1 and TRBJ1-2, reads KAGVTQTPRYLIKTRGQQVTLSCSPISGHRSVSWYQQTPGQGLQFLFEYFSETQRNKGNFPGRFSGRQFSNSRSEMNVSTLELGDSALYLCASSLRDGYGYTFGSGTRLTVV.